The following is a T cell receptor beta chain sequence with its context. Its cognate antigen is unknown. Only in-frame clones appear in the TCRdb table, and some are missing; sequencing was by immunoSEQ multiplex PCR. The table has about 200,000 clones, about 90% seen once. The donors were in the 120-subject validation cohort; that cohort was separate from the approximately 700-subject first cohort. This record comes from a study of cytomegalovirus exposure and HLA in healthy donors. Study results and limitations: Most TCR sequences proved rare, with some public TCRs found in many donors. A later analysis found first-cohort TCR clusters tended to co-occur in the 90 to 150 validation repertoires. The study put 150 to 200 TCR beta chains on its list as cytomegalovirus-associated.

The origin of this receptor is a woman under 30 in good health and CMV-seronegative. Sequencing used PBMCs.

The CDR3 DNA follows: TGTGCCAGCAGCCAGGTAGCGGGAGATCTAACAGATACGCAGTATTTT. It translates to CASSQVAGDLTDTQYF. The rearrangement links TRBV4-2 to TRBJ2-3; 9 bases are a match to TRBD2. The CDR3 length is 16 residues. Per the germline V gene, CDR1 is LGHNA and CDR2 is YNFKEQ. The V and J ends lost 3 bases and 3 bases, in that order; junction bases with no gene match: 7.